This T cell receptor (beta chain) was observed in a study of blood T cell repertoires in COVID-19. Study information: Acute and convalescent COVID-19 specimens originated in the United States, Italy and Spain. Nucleic acid was either cDNA or gDNA, and it came from T cells, B-cell-depleted T cells, or PBMCs.

CDR1 and CDR2 (germline): MDHEN, SYDVKM. CDR3 length: 14 residues. The V gene lost 1 base and the J gene lost 5 bases, with 12 bases spanning the gap. In the original processing: Nucleated cell counts were estimated from reference gene primer amplification. The method was immunoSEQ multiplex PCR; TCRdb's version includes in-frame clones alone and lacks a portion of them. The DNA was the basis for D and trimming; V, J and clone size are from that table. The profile shows fewer than 250,000 clones, 86% of them singletons. The TCR originated in a woman aged 40 to 50 with acute COVID-19. The chain joins TRBV28 to TRBJ2-7, with D maybe TRBD2 (7 bases). The sample taken for sequencing was PBMCs or T cells enriched from blood (not recorded which). The CDR3 protein is CASSLLGGRDEQYF. The CDR3 DNA reads as TGTGCCAGCAGTTTATTGGGGGGGCGCGACGAGCAGTACTTC. Complete variable domain (other parts from reference TRBV28 and TRBJ2-7): DVKVTQSSRYLVKRTGEKVFLECVQDMDHENMFWYRQDPGLGLRLIYFSYDVKMKEKGDIPEGYSVSREKKERFSLILESASTNQTSMYLCASSLLGGRDEQYFGPGTRLTVT.